A single sample is the source of the 30 T cell receptor beta chains below, sequenced in a study of Ad26.COV2.S vaccination and SARS-CoV-2 variants. Treatment here: around 19 received Ad26.COV2.S at low or high dose, single or two shots; a few received placebo; per-sample allocation not given. Sampling was done on day 63 after the first vaccine or placebo injection. TCRdb keeps only in-frame clones here, not all; method: immunoSEQ multiplex PCR. The sample gives hundreds of thousands of clones, 80% to 90% of which show up once; about 10% is in the top ten. Sequences were derived from peripheral blood, sampled in a trial of Ad26.COV2.S vaccine versus placebo. These receptors were taken from a person aged 18-60 years who received the Ad26.COV2.S COVID-19 vaccine or a placebo.

This clone was detected only once. The CDR3 sequence is CASSLLGVTRQETQYF. The DNA for the CDR3 is TGTGCCAGCAGCTTACTTGGGGTTACGAGGCAAGAGACCCAGTACTTC. The rearrangement joins TRBV7-9 to TRBJ2-5; D ambiguous. The CDR3 consists of 16 residues. With 2 bases removed from V and 2 bases from J, the gap between germline ends came to 15 bases. Germline V lookup: CDR1 SEHNR, CDR2 FQNEAQ (reference sequence).

The chain employs TRBV27 and TRBJ1-2; D is uncertain. CDR1 MNHEY and CDR2 SMNVEV come from the germline V gene (reference sequence). V was cut by 5 bases and J by 1 base, with 8 bases left in between. The CDR3 sequence is 13 residues long. The CDR3 nucleotides are TGTGCCAGCAGTGGTCGGCATAACTATGGCTACACCTTC. This gives the protein CASSGRHNYGYTF.

The V call is TRBV7-3, the J call TRBJ1-2; D gene ambiguous. This CDR3 comprises 15 residues. Germline CDR1 is SGHTA and CDR2 is FQGTGA. The germline V and J ends were trimmed by 6 bases and 6 bases, with 20 bases remaining between them. CDR3 coding DNA: TGTGCCAGCAGTTTGTCGGAGCCAATGGGAGATGGCTACACCTTC. Translated, it gives CASSLSEPMGDGYTF. The whole variable domain, filled in from reference TRBV7-3 and TRBJ1-2, reads GAGVSQTPSNKVTEKGKYVELRCDPISGHTALYWYRQSLGQGPEFLIYFQGTGAADDSGLPNDRFFAVRPEGSVSTLKIQRTERGDSAVYLCASSLSEPMGDGYTFGSGTRLTVV.

The genes are TRBV7-2 and TRBJ1-4; 8 bases map to TRBD1. Germline V lookup: CDR1 SGHTA, CDR2 FQGNSA. The CDR3 length is 13 residues. V trimming: 5 bases; J trimming: 10 bases; junction bases outside the gene matches: 6. CDR3 nucleotides: TGTGCCAGCAGCCCCGGACAGGGAGGAAAACTGTTTTTT. This gives the protein CASSPGQGGKLFF.

This clone was seen once. The CDR3 nucleotides read TGTGCCAGCAGCCCTCGGGGGGGGCAGGGCACAGATACGCAGTATTTT. Its protein is CASSPRGGQGTDTQYF. The chain carries TRBV3-1 (or the pseudogene TRBV3-2) and TRBJ2-3, with 8 bases identical to TRBD2. The CDR3 runs 16 residues. Germline V lookup: CDR1 LGHDT, CDR2 YNNKEL (reference sequence). The junction had 7 bases not matched to a gene; V was cut back by 4 bases and J by 1 base.

This clone was counted only a few times. A junction boundary mismatches the germline segment, possibly from a read error. The chain couples TRBV11-2 to TRBJ2-1; possibly TRBD2 for D (6 bases). Germline V gene sequence: CDR1 SGHAT, CDR2 FQNNGV. This CDR3 comprises 12 residues. The DNA of the CDR3 is TGTGCCAGCAGCCTAGATCGGAGGGGACAGTTCTTC. It codes for CASSLDRRGQFF.

The rearrangement uses TRBV5-4 and TRBJ2-1; no clear D gene. The CDR3 sequence is 14 residues long. Between the trimmed V and J ends, which lost 0 bases and 5 bases, there was a span of 9 bases. Looked up from germline, CDR1 is SGHNT and CDR2 is YYREEE (reference sequence). CDR3 loop: CASSLGDLDNEQFF. The CDR3 DNA is TGTGCCAGCAGCTTGGGGGATCTCGACAATGAGCAGTTCTTC.

The genes are TRBV29-1 and TRBJ2-5, with D uncertain. The germline gives CDR1 SQVTM, CDR2 ANQGSEA. The CDR3 runs to 12 residues. V shed 6 bases and J shed 0 bases, with 8 bases lying between them. The CDR3 nucleotides read TGCAGCGTCGTCTCAAACCAAGAGACCCAGTACTTC. It encodes CSVVSNQETQYF. The variable domain in full, completed from reference TRBV29-1 and TRBJ2-5, reads SAVISQKPSRDICQRGTSLTIQCQVDSQVTMMFWYRQQPGQSLTLIATANQGSEATYESGFVIDKFPISRPNLTFSTLTVSNMSPEDSSIYLCSVVSNQETQYFGPGTRLLVL.

The genes are TRBV12-3 or TRBV12-4 and TRBJ1-1; perhaps TRBD1 as D (5 bases). The CDR3 runs 13 residues. Deletions cut 7 bases from V and 4 bases from J, with 13 bases between. The CDR3 nucleotides read TGTGCCAGCAACCCCAGGGTTAGCACTGAAGCTTTCTTT. Its translation is CASNPRVSTEAFF.

This clone was recorded once. CDR3 loop: CASSFGTGGNTGELFF. DNA of the CDR3: TGTGCCAGCAGTTTCGGGACAGGGGGCAACACCGGGGAGCTGTTTTTT. The rearrangement joins TRBV27 to TRBJ2-2, with 12 bases identical to TRBD1. J gave up 2 bases and V 3 bases, and 1 base lay outside the gene matches. The V gene's germline CDR1 is MNHEY and CDR2 SMNVEV (reference sequence). The CDR3 totals 16 residues.

The CDR3 DNA reads TGTGCCAGCAGCTTAGAAGATCGCGGAGTCACCATATATTTT. This codes for CASSLEDRGVTIYF. The V gene is TRBV7-9, the J gene TRBJ1-3; D not certain. CDR3 length: 14 amino acids. The V end lost 1 base, the J end lost 9 bases, and 13 bases lay between the germline ends. In germline, CDR1 is SEHNR, CDR2 FQNEAQ (reference sequence). The whole variable domain, filled in from reference TRBV7-9 and TRBJ1-3, reads DTGVSQNPRHKITKRGQNVTFRCDPISEHNRLYWYRQTLGQGPEFLTYFQNEAQLEKSRLLSDRFSAERPKGSFSTLEIQRTEQGDSAMYLCASSLEDRGVTIYFGEGSWLTVV.

The chain is built from TRBV28 and TRBJ2-4, with no clear D. In germline, CDR1 is MDHEN, CDR2 SYDVKM. Trimming removed 3 bases from V and 4 bases from J, with 10 bases in between. This CDR3 is 14 amino acids long. In DNA form, the CDR3 reads TGTGCCAGCAGTTTTTACGGTACTAAAAACATTCAGTACTTC. Translated: CASSFYGTKNIQYF.

V is TRBV19 and J is TRBJ1-3; D is ambiguous. Germline V gene sequence: CDR1 LNHDA, CDR2 SQIVND (reference sequence). Trimming cost V 7 bases and J 0 bases, with 10 bases left between them. The CDR3 consists of 14 residues. CDR3 in DNA: TGTGCCAGTAAGACGGACCCCTCTGGAAACACCATATATTTT. This sequence encodes CASKTDPSGNTIYF.

The chain recombines TRBV5-1 with TRBJ1-3; 8 bases align to TRBD1. The germline gives CDR1 SGHRS, CDR2 YFSETQ. The CDR3 length is 15 residues. The V and J ends lost 3 bases and 4 bases, in that order; junction bases with no gene match: 6. The CDR3 is CASSYGQGVGNTIYF. The CDR3 bases are TGCGCCAGCAGCTACGGACAGGGAGTGGGAAACACCATATATTTT.

This chain connects TRBV5-6 to TRBJ1-2; perhaps TRBD1 as D (5 bases). CDR3 length: 13 residues. CDR1 is SGHDT, CDR2 YYEEEE, per germline. V was cut by 2 bases and J by 8 bases, with 13 bases left in between. In nucleotides, the CDR3 is TGTGCCAGCAGCTTTCTTCAATCAGGGGGCTACACCTTC. It yields the protein CASSFLQSGGYTF.

This clone has a handful of counts. The chain has TRBV6-5 and TRBJ1-4, with a tentative D call TRBD1 (6 bases). Germline CDR1 reads MNHEY; CDR2 reads SVGAGI. The ends were cut back, 2 bases at V and 1 base at J, with 11 bases in the middle. There are 16 residues in the CDR3. In DNA form, the CDR3 reads TGTGCCAGCAGTTACGGACAGACGATAACTAATGAAAAACTGTTTTTT. It yields the protein CASSYGQTITNEKLFF.

The rearrangement links TRBV28 to TRBJ2-2; D is ambiguous. The CDR3 extends over 10 amino acids. Trimming shortened V by 6 bases and J by 7 bases, and 3 bases separated the two germline ends. Germline CDR1 MDHEN, CDR2 SYDVKM. This CDR3 reads CASSRGELFF. The CDR3 region has the DNA TGTGCCAGCAGCCGCGGGGAGCTGTTTTTT.

A single count supports this clone. The chain carries TRBV5-5 and TRBJ2-3, with 8 positions matching TRBD2. Germline assignment: CDR1 SGHKS and CDR2 YYEKEE (reference sequence). The CDR3 runs 14 residues. V was pared by 1 base and J by 3 bases, with 1 base of the junction left unmatched. The CDR3 DNA reads as TGTGCCAGCAGCTTGTCGGGAGGGACAGATACGCAGTATTTT. This codes for CASSLSGGTDTQYF.

The chain couples TRBV3-1 (or the pseudogene TRBV3-2) to TRBJ2-1; tentative D call: TRBD2 (5 bases). The CDR3 spans 15 residues. V was pared by 1 base and J by 6 bases, with 13 bases between. From germline, CDR1 is LGHDT and CDR2 YNNKEL (reference sequence). The CDR3 region is CASSQGQRLINEQFF. Written as DNA, the CDR3 is TGTGCCAGCAGCCAAGGCCAGCGGCTAATCAATGAGCAGTTCTTC.

J is TRBJ2-5 and V is TRBV4-2, with TRBD1 matching 8 bases. The CDR3 is 16 amino acids. Germline lookup yields CDR1 LGHNA and CDR2 YNFKEQ. Unmatched junction bases numbered 8, after V lost 0 bases and J lost 5 bases. The CDR3 coding sequence is TGTGCCAGCAGCCAAGATCAAGGACAGGGTCGGGAGACCCAGTACTTC. Translating gives CASSQDQGQGRETQYF.

The chain has TRBV6-5 and TRBJ2-5, with 11 positions matching TRBD1. Germline lookup yields CDR1 MNHEY and CDR2 SVGAGI. This CDR3 is 14 amino acids long. J was trimmed by 5 bases and V by 7 bases; bases with no gene match: 6. In DNA form, the CDR3 reads TGTGCCAGCAAGGGACAGGGGGTCGGGGAGACCCAGTACTTC. Translated: CASKGQGVGETQYF.

The chain uses TRBV19 and TRBJ2-3; 7 bases agree with TRBD2. V trimming: 1 base; J trimming: 1 base; junction bases outside the gene matches: 5. This CDR3 is 16 amino acids long. CDR1 is LNHDA, CDR2 SQIVND, per germline (reference sequence). The CDR3 DNA reads TGTGCCAGTAGTATAGTACCGGGGAGGGGCACAGATACGCAGTATTTT. It encodes CASSIVPGRGTDTQYF.

V is TRBV11-2 and J is TRBJ2-5, with D tentatively TRBD2 (6 bases). Germline CDR1 and CDR2: SGHAT and FQNNGV. Trimming removed 3 bases at V and 2 bases at J, with 7 bases between. The CDR3 length is 13 residues. CDR3 nucleotide sequence: TGTGCCAGCAGCTTCCGGGGGCAAGAGACCCAGTACTTC. Encoded protein: CASSFRGQETQYF. The full variable domain, completed using reference TRBV11-2 and TRBJ2-5, is EAGVAQSPRYKIIEKRQSVAFWCNPISGHATLYWYQQILGQGPKLLIQFQNNGVVDDSQLPKDRFSAERLKGVDSTLKIQPAKLEDSAVYLCASSFRGQETQYFGPGTRLLVL.

The chain joins TRBV6-2 or TRBV6-3 to TRBJ1-5, with D unresolved. The CDR3 is 16 amino acids. V was shortened by 5 bases and J by 6 bases, with 20 bases between the two germline ends. Germline CDR1 and CDR2: MNHEY and SVGEGT. The CDR3 region is CASSTLGGIRFQPQHF. In nucleotides, the CDR3 is TGTGCCAGCAGTACCCTAGGAGGGATTAGATTTCAGCCCCAGCATTTT.

This clone was recorded only once. The J gene is TRBJ2-5, the V gene TRBV27; 7 nucleotides align to TRBD2. The germline V gene has CDR1 MNHEY and CDR2 SMNVEV (reference sequence). This CDR3 has 14 residues. The V gene end was trimmed by 6 bases and the J gene end by 2 bases; junction bases not matched to a gene: 6. The CDR3 is CASRGGVAQETQYF. The CDR3 DNA sequence: TGTGCCAGCAGGGGGGGGGTAGCGCAAGAGACCCAGTACTTC.

The rearrangement joins TRBV12-3 or TRBV12-4 to TRBJ2-2; a weak D match, TRBD1 (6 bases). This CDR3 region has 13 residues. The ends were cut back, 3 bases at V and 6 bases at J, with 8 bases in the middle. CDR3 DNA: TGTGCCAGCAGTTTTAGGGGGTCCGGGGAGCTGTTTTTT. Amino acids: CASSFRGSGELFF.

The chain is built from TRBV19 and TRBJ1-1, with D uncertain. Trimming removed 3 bases at V and 8 bases at J, with 22 bases between. The CDR3 is 16 amino acids. Germline V gene lookup returns CDR1 LNHDA and CDR2 SQIVND (reference sequence). The CDR3 protein is CASSISPQLTTEEAFF. The CDR3 coding sequence is TGTGCCAGTAGTATCTCCCCACAGCTAACCACTGAGGAAGCTTTCTTT. Full variable domain (missing parts from reference TRBV19 and TRBJ1-1): DGGITQSPKYLFRKEGQNVTLSCEQNLNHDAMYWYRQDPGQGLRLIYYSQIVNDFQKGDIAEGYSVSREKKESFPLTVTSAQKNPTAFYLCASSISPQLTTEEAFFGQGTRLTVV.

This rearrangement joins TRBV10-3 to TRBJ1-5, with a possible D match to TRBD1 (6 bases). The ends were cut back, 10 bases at V and 0 bases at J, with 13 bases in the middle. Germline V gene data show CDR1 as ENHRY and CDR2 as SYGVKD. The CDR3 covers 14 residues. The CDR3 loop reads CATGEGDSNQPQHF. The CDR3 DNA follows: TGTGCCACCGGAGAGGGGGATAGCAATCAGCCCCAGCATTTT.

The chain recombines TRBV28 with TRBJ2-7; maybe TRBD2 (6 bases). Germline assignment: CDR1 MDHEN and CDR2 SYDVKM. The V and J ends lost 1 base and 0 bases respectively, with 13 bases between them. CDR3 length: 16 residues. The CDR3 region is CASSLSGAGSSYEQYF. Written as DNA, the CDR3 is TGTGCCAGCAGTTTATCCGGGGCGGGGAGCTCCTACGAGCAGTACTTC. Looking up the rest from reference TRBV28 and TRBJ2-7 gives the full variable domain: DVKVTQSSRYLVKRTGEKVFLECVQDMDHENMFWYRQDPGLGLRLIYFSYDVKMKEKGDIPEGYSVSREKKERFSLILESASTNQTSMYLCASSLSGAGSSYEQYFGPGTRLTVT.

V gene TRBV4-2 combines with J gene TRBJ2-5; perhaps TRBD1 as D (5 bases). Between the trimmed V and J ends, which lost 3 bases and 12 bases, there was a span of 11 bases. Germline V gene sequence: CDR1 LGHNA, CDR2 YNFKEQ. The length of the CDR3 is 11 residues. CDR3 bases: TGTGCCAGCAGCCATACAGGCCAAAAGTACTTC. Its protein product is CASSHTGQKYF.